This T cell receptor beta chain was retrieved from a study of blood T cell repertoires in COVID-19. Study summary: The United States, Italy and Spain were the sources of the acute and convalescent COVID-19 samples.

How the authors handled the data: Estimates of nucleated cell counts were drawn from the amplification of reference gene primers. Data came from immunoSEQ multiplex PCR; TCRdb stores just in-frame clones and leaves some out. That table gives V, J and clone size, and the DNA gave D and trimming. This sample has a few hundred thousand clones, with 70% to 90% found just once. The V segment lost 1 base and the J segment 6 bases; nucleotides outside the gene matches: 5. Germline V gene lookup returns CDR1 LGHNA and CDR2 YSLEER. This CDR3 is built from 15 residues. Enrolled through a virtual design, the participants were between about 18 and 100 years of age and came from fewer than 30 US areas. Among Cohort 3 donors, those recovered had two negative PCRs, clearance, or symptom resolution.

The receptor's source is a woman younger than 45 who had recovered from COVID-19. The sequenced sample consisted of PBMCs or T cells enriched from blood (not recorded which). The rearrangement links TRBV4-3 to TRBJ2-7, with TRBD2 matching 11 bases. The DNA for the CDR3 is TGCGCCAGCAGCCAAGGGGCTAGCGGGGGGAGCGAGCAGTACTTC. Protein sequence: CASSQGASGGSEQYF.